The T cell receptor (beta chain) described here comes from a study of T cells after yellow fever vaccination. Study-wide background: Some fractions had low cell numbers, and these were prepared with SMART-Seq v4 Ultra Low Input. Study results and caveats: A large majority of primary-vaccination clones showed up again after the booster (96% CD4, 85% to 90% CD8). High-abundance clonotypes from the bulk population could contaminate FACS-sorted repertoires. It was a small share of clonotypes that appeared in both CD4 and CD8 compartments.

MiXCR, run by TCRdb on the 5' RACE reads, gives a single entry per CDR3 protein. The profile shows about 340,000 distinct CDR3 sequences, approximately 12% of them singletons. This clonotype was seen repeatedly, ten times or more. Its target is not known. The sequencing used CD4+ T cells sorted from PBMCs, collected 15 days after the yellow fever booster vaccination. The TCR comes from a man younger than 35 who received the YFV17D yellow fever vaccine.

DNA of the CDR3: TGCGCCAGCAGAACCAACAGGGGCTCCTACGAGCAGTACGTC. This gives the protein CASRTNRGSYEQYV. The genes are TRBV5-1 and TRBJ2-7; 7 bases are shared with TRBD1. CDR1 is SGHRS and CDR2 is YFSETQ in the germline V gene. The trim removed 5 bases at V and 0 bases at J, leaving 5 bases unmatched. CDR3 length: 14 amino acids.